What follows are 15 T cell receptor beta chains derived from one specimen sequenced in a study of OX40 agonist ivuxolimab in advanced cancers. Sequencing used immunoSEQ multiplex PCR; TCRdb keeps in-frame clones, though not all of them. In the table there are more than 60,000 clones, 86% of which are singletons. Sequencing used CD4+ or CD8+ T cells sorted from blood, obtained in a trial of the OX40 agonist ivuxolimab. Every receptor here comes from an adult with an advanced solid tumor such as melanoma, head and neck, liver or kidney cancer.

V gene TRBV27 combines with J gene TRBJ1-1; TRBD1 is a possible D gene (5 bases). Trimming took 8 bases from V and 2 from J, leaving 15 bases between them. Germline V gene sequence: CDR1 MNHEY, CDR2 SMNVEV (reference sequence). This CDR3 is 14 amino acids long. The CDR3 DNA reads as TGTGCCAGCCACACAGGACTCCTTAACACTGAAGCTTTCTTT. Translated: CASHTGLLNTEAFF.

This clone appeared once. The chain uses TRBV19 and TRBJ2-2; TRBD1 or TRBD2 may be the D gene (5 bases each). Germline assignment: CDR1 LNHDA and CDR2 SQIVND (reference sequence). The CDR3 runs 16 residues. Trimming shortened V by 7 bases and J by 6 bases, and 21 bases separated the two germline ends. CDR3: CASTPRGEGIAGELFF. The CDR3 DNA sequence: TGTGCCAGTACACCCCGGGGTGAGGGGATAGCCGGGGAGCTGTTTTTT.

The gene calls are TRBV7-2 and TRBJ1-1, with a weak D call TRBD1 (6 bases). The germline CDR1 and CDR2 sequences are SGHTA and FQGNSA. V was cut by 1 base and J by 8 bases, with 14 bases left in between. The CDR3 runs 14 residues. CDR3 loop: CASSLGAGAVEAFF. The CDR3 bases are TGTGCCAGCAGCTTAGGGGCAGGGGCTGTGGAAGCTTTCTTT.

The chain uses TRBV9 and TRBJ2-3; 8 positions match TRBD2. The CDR3 has 15 amino acids. From germline, CDR1 is SGDLS and CDR2 YYNGEE. V was pared by 2 bases and J by 0 bases, with 2 bases of the junction left unmatched. Written as DNA, the CDR3 is TGTGCCAGCAGCGTTAGCGGGGATAGCACAGATACGCAGTATTTT. Residues: CASSVSGDSTDTQYF.

This chain links TRBV7-9 with TRBJ2-2; 10 bases are a match to TRBD2. Germline CDR1 reads SEHNR; CDR2 reads FQNEAQ (reference sequence). The CDR3 extends over 15 amino acids. The V segment lost 3 bases and the J segment 5 bases; nucleotides outside the gene matches: 3. CDR3 loop: CASSFSSGGTGELFF. The CDR3 DNA follows: TGTGCCAGCAGCTTTAGTAGCGGGGGGACCGGGGAGCTGTTTTTT.

The chain carries TRBV6-6 and TRBJ2-7; 8 bases line up with TRBD2. V trimming: 8 bases; J trimming: 2 bases; junction bases outside the gene matches: 11. CDR3 length: 15 residues. The V gene's germline CDR1 is MNHNY and CDR2 SVGAGI (reference sequence). The CDR3 DNA follows: TGTGCCAGCGTCTCAACCCCCGGGGGGGCCTACGAGCAGTACTTC. Translation gives CASVSTPGGAYEQYF.

The chain employs TRBV7-2 and TRBJ2-1; TRBD2 matches at 7 bases. J was trimmed by 3 bases and V by 5 bases; bases with no gene match: 10. Per the germline V gene, CDR1 is SGHTA and CDR2 is FQGNSA. This CDR3 is built from 16 residues. The CDR3 region has the DNA TGTGCCAGCAGCCGCTACCCCGGCGGGGGCTACAATGAGCAGTTCTTC. Protein product: CASSRYPGGGYNEQFF.

V gene TRBV11-3 combines with J gene TRBJ2-1; 8 bases are a match to TRBD2. The J segment lost 5 bases and the V segment lost 5 bases, leaving 2 bases of the junction unmatched. The CDR3 covers 13 residues. Germline V CDR1 and CDR2: SGHNT, YENEEA. CDR3 sequence (DNA): TGTGCCAGCAGCATTAGCGGGGACAATGAGCAGTTCTTC. Encoded protein: CASSISGDNEQFF.

The V and J genes are TRBV6-6 and TRBJ2-7; D is uncertain. There are 13 residues in the CDR3. CDR1 and CDR2 (germline): MNHNY, SVGAGI (reference sequence). V lost 5 bases, J lost 0 bases, and 8 bases lay in between. The CDR3 spells CASSPRHSYEQYF. The CDR3 bases are TGTGCCAGCAGTCCGCGACACTCCTACGAGCAGTACTTC.

The gene calls are TRBV18 and TRBJ2-4, with 15 bases matching TRBD2. This CDR3 contains 19 residues. Germline loops: CDR1 KGHSH, CDR2 LQKENI. The trim removed 5 bases at V and 0 bases at J, leaving 8 bases unmatched. The chain's CDR3 is CASSYWTSGGAEAKNIQYF. CDR3 coding DNA: TGTGCCAGCTCATATTGGACTAGCGGGGGGGCCGAAGCCAAAAACATTCAGTACTTC.

In regard to this clone: Sequence at one end of the junction differs from germline and may be a read error. The chain has TRBV6-1 and TRBJ2-7; D unclear. Germline V lookup: CDR1 MNHNS, CDR2 SASEGT. CDR3 size: 12 residues. CDR3 residues: CASSEFLDLAVF. The DNA of the CDR3 is TGTGCCAGCAGTGAATTCCTCGACCTCGCTGTCTTC.

V gene TRBV7-6 combines with J gene TRBJ1-6, with D perhaps matching TRBD1 (5 bases). With 4 bases removed from V and 11 bases from J, the gap between germline ends came to 9 bases. This CDR3 is 12 amino acids long. CDR1 and CDR2 from the germline V gene are SGHVS and FNYEAQ. CDR3 bases: TGTGCCAGCAGCTCCTGGGGGGCACCCCTCCACTTT. Its translation is CASSSWGAPLHF.

The CDR3 DNA reads as TGTGCCAGCAGTTTAAGGCAGCTTAACTATGGCTACACCTTC. It yields the protein CASSLRQLNYGYTF. The rearrangement joins TRBV28 to TRBJ1-2; no clear D. Trimming stripped 2 bases from V and 1 base from J, with 8 bases between. From germline, CDR1 is MDHEN and CDR2 SYDVKM. The CDR3 totals 14 residues.

By its share, this clone is medium-sized (0.01 to 0.1%). This chain connects TRBV28 to TRBJ2-6; 7 bases map to TRBD2. The CDR3 contains 15 residues. The V gene's germline CDR1 is MDHEN and CDR2 SYDVKM. After removal of 2 bases from V and 2 bases from J, the junction contained 0 bases not matched to a gene. This CDR3 reads CASSLSGAGANVLTF. Written as DNA, the CDR3 is TGTGCCAGCAGTTTAAGCGGGGCTGGGGCCAACGTCCTGACTTTC.

The rearrangement uses TRBV28 and TRBJ1-4, with D maybe TRBD1 (6 bases). CDR3 length equals 16 residues. Per germline, CDR1 MDHEN and CDR2 SYDVKM. The V gene lost 10 bases and the J gene lost 6 bases, with 24 bases spanning the gap. CDR3 DNA sequence: TGTGCCACCAAAAGGGGGGACGCGAGCCTTGATGAAAAACTGTTTTTT. It encodes CATKRGDASLDEKLFF.